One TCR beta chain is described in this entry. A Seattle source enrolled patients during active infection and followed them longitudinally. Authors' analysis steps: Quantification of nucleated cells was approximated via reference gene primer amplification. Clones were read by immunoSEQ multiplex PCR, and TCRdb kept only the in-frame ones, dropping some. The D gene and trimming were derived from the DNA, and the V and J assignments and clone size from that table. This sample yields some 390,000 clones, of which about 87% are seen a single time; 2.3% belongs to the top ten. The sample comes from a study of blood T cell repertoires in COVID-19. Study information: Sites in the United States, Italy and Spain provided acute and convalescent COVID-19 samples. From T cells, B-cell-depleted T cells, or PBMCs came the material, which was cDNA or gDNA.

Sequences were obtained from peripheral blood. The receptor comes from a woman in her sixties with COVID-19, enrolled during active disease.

The CDR3: CASSQGEAYNSPLHF. The CDR3 nucleotides read TGTGCCAGCAGCCAAGGGGAGGCCTATAATTCACCCCTCCACTTT. This rearrangement joins TRBV3-1 (or the pseudogene TRBV3-2) to TRBJ1-6; D call uncertain. V lost 1 base and J lost 2, with 6 bases in between. There are 15 residues in the CDR3. The germline CDR1 and CDR2 sequences are LGHDT and YNNKEL (reference sequence).